Sequencing of this T cell receptor (beta chain) was carried out in a study of T-cell memory formation after mild COVID-19. Study details: The study found TCR clusters largely donor specific.

The CDR3 runs 15 residues. Losses at the gene ends were 6 bases for V and 7 bases for J; bases not matched to a gene: 14. Germline CDR1 DFQATT, CDR2 SNEGSKA (reference sequence). This clonotype was seen only a few times. Its cognate antigen is unknown. Findings and limits, study-wide: Detection of some responders pre-infection suggested pre-existing cross-reactive memory T cells participated.

The authors produced TCR alpha and TCR beta cDNA libraries with sample barcodes and UMIs by 5'RACE using constant-segment primers. A single record per CDR3 protein comes from TCRdb applying MiXCR to the 5' RACE reads. The profile shows 190,000 or so distinct CDR3 sequences, around 25% of them singletons. This receptor was identified in an adult woman who had mild COVID-19 (a few samples of this study predate the infection). Cell type and time point are not known. Sequencing was performed on PBMCs or a T cell subset sorted from them (not recorded which). This chain connects TRBV20-1 to TRBJ2-1; 8 nucleotides match TRBD1. In DNA, the CDR3 is TGCAGTGCCTCCTTACCGGGACAGGTCTTAAATGAGCAGTTCTTC. Protein product: CSASLPGQVLNEQFF.